This TCR beta chain was sequenced in a study of blood T cell repertoires in COVID-19. Study-wide background: In each case, the material was cDNA or gDNA derived from T cells, B-cell-depleted T cells, or PBMCs.

Trimming removed 4 bases at V and 0 bases at J, with 11 bases between. Germline-derived CDR1 and CDR2 are SGDLS and YYNGEE. The CDR3 is 15 residues long. Generated by immunoSEQ multiplex PCR, the TCRdb table keeps only in-frame clones and is missing some. Of 50,000 to 85,000 clones listed, 80% are singletons. This chain connects TRBV9 to TRBJ2-1; D is possibly TRBD2 (6 bases). This TCR was recovered from a human donor in a cohort sampled during active COVID-19. Sequences were obtained from peripheral blood. CDR3 in amino acids: CASSSRTTSYNEQFF. The CDR3 DNA reads as TGTGCCAGCAGCTCAAGGACTACCTCCTACAATGAGCAGTTCTTC.